The 21 T cell receptor beta chains reported below all come from one sample, sequenced in a study of blood T cell repertoires in COVID-19. The method was immunoSEQ multiplex PCR; TCRdb's version includes in-frame clones alone and lacks a portion of them. The table has around 250,000 clones, 91% seen once. Material for sequencing was PBMCs or T cells enriched from blood (not recorded which). The source of these receptors is a human donor in a cohort exposed to, infected with or recovered from COVID-19 (not recorded which). The donor label of this sample is uncertain.

The V and J genes are TRBV6-5 and TRBJ1-6, with D tentatively TRBD1 (5 bases). The CDR3 covers 14 residues. The V end lost 2 bases, the J end lost 7 bases, and 9 bases lay between the germline ends. The V gene's germline CDR1 is MNHEY and CDR2 SVGAGI. CDR3 in DNA: TGTGCCAGCAGTTACAGGGGTAGCAATTCACCCCTCCACTTT. Protein product: CASSYRGSNSPLHF.

V usage is TRBV2 and J usage is TRBJ1-2, with a weak D call TRBD1 (5 bases). Per the germline V gene, CDR1 is SNHLY and CDR2 is FYNNEI. V lost 5 bases and J 4 bases, leaving 14 bases between the germline ends. The CDR3 extends over 14 amino acids. The CDR3 DNA reads as TGTGCCAGCAGTCAGGTGGGGGGACCCTATGGCTACACCTTC. This gives the protein CASSQVGGPYGYTF. Using reference TRBV2 and TRBJ1-2 for the parts outside the CDR3, the full variable domain is EPEVTQTPSHQVTQMGQEVILRCVPISNHLYFYWYRQILGQKVEFLVSFYNNEISEKSEIFDDQFSVERPDGSNFTLKIRSTKLEDSAMYFCASSQVGGPYGYTFGSGTRLTVV.

The chain joins TRBV19 to TRBJ2-2; D remains unclear. Germline V CDR1 and CDR2: LNHDA, SQIVND (reference sequence). This CDR3 comprises 16 residues. V was pared by 5 bases and J by 2 bases, with 15 bases between. CDR3 loop: CASSFQSPGNTGELFF. The CDR3 DNA reads as TGTGCCAGTAGTTTCCAAAGTCCAGGAAACACCGGGGAGCTGTTTTTT.

The table lists this clone with a count of one. The V and J genes are TRBV12-3 or TRBV12-4 and TRBJ1-4; D unresolved. CDR3 length: 13 residues. Between the trimmed V and J ends, which lost 2 bases and 5 bases, there was a span of 6 bases. The CDR3 here is CASSLPGNEKLFF. The CDR3 DNA reads as TGTGCCAGCAGTTTACCCGGGAATGAAAAACTGTTTTTT.

This chain connects TRBV30 to TRBJ1-4, with 7 bases fitting TRBD1. The CDR3 loop spans 15 amino acids. Germline-derived CDR1 and CDR2 are GTSNPN and SVGIG (reference sequence). V trimming: 2 bases; J trimming: 5 bases; junction bases outside the gene matches: 8. The CDR3 DNA reads TGTGCCTGGAGTCCAGGACAGGCACTAAATGAAAAACTGTTTTTT. This codes for CAWSPGQALNEKLFF.

This clone has more than one count but fewer than ten. CDR3 region: CASSLTLGGGTDTQYF. The CDR3 DNA is TGTGCCAGCAGCTTAACCCTAGGGGGTGGCACAGATACGCAGTATTTT. This rearrangement joins TRBV7-3 to TRBJ2-3; TRBD1 is a possible D gene (6 bases). The length of the CDR3 is 16 residues. Germline V lookup: CDR1 SGHTA, CDR2 FQGTGA. The V gene lost 0 bases and the J gene lost 1 base, with 11 bases spanning the gap.

V is TRBV7-9 and J is TRBJ2-7; TRBD2 matches 7 bases. This CDR3 is 13 amino acids long. V shed 4 bases and J 5 bases; nucleotides not matched to a gene: 5. The germline CDR1 and CDR2 sequences are SEHNR and FQNEAQ (reference sequence). CDR3 coding DNA: TGTGCCAGCAGCTCCTCGGGAGGCCACGAGCAGTACTTC. Translating gives CASSSSGGHEQYF.

For the CDR3, the DNA is TGTGCCAGCAGCAGTACAGGGAGTGGAAACACCATATATTTT. This sequence encodes CASSSTGSGNTIYF. This rearrangement joins TRBV21-1 to TRBJ1-3; the table's D gene call, TRBD1, was not cross checked with the DNA. TRBV21-1 is labeled a pseudogene. The CDR3 has 14 amino acids.

This chain joins TRBV27 and TRBJ1-2; D gene ambiguous. V lost 4 bases and J 11 bases, leaving 14 bases between the germline ends. Germline CDR1 reads MNHEY; CDR2 reads SMNVEV (reference sequence). The CDR3 loop spans 12 amino acids. The CDR3 coding sequence is TGTGCCAGCAGTTCCCATCTCGGAGGATACACCTTC. Encoded protein: CASSSHLGGYTF.

The chain joins TRBV19 to TRBJ1-4, with a possible D match to TRBD1 (6 bases). The germline V gene has CDR1 LNHDA and CDR2 SQIVND (reference sequence). This CDR3 is 13 amino acids long. The V end lost 7 bases, the J end lost 7 bases, and 13 bases lay between the germline ends. In nucleotides, the CDR3 is TGTGCCAGTAATCAGGGGCTGGGTGAAAAACTGTTTTTT. It specifies CASNQGLGEKLFF.

V gene TRBV19 combines with J gene TRBJ1-4, with unresolved D. The CDR3 has 13 residues. Trimming cost V 6 bases and J 2 bases, with 7 bases left between them. Germline V gives CDR1 LNHDA, CDR2 SQIVND (reference sequence). CDR3 in DNA: TGTGCCAGTAGGAGGGAGACTAATGAAAAACTGTTTTTT. Translation gives CASRRETNEKLFF.

This chain links TRBV7-2 with TRBJ1-1; 7 bases are shared with TRBD1. V trimming: 3 bases; J trimming: 3 bases; junction bases outside the gene matches: 7. This CDR3 region has 15 residues. Germline V gene sequence: CDR1 SGHTA, CDR2 FQGNSA. The DNA for the CDR3 is TGTGCCAGCAGCTTCTCGGGACAGATTTACACTGAAGCTTTCTTT. Amino acid sequence: CASSFSGQIYTEAFF.

The chain joins TRBV12-3 or TRBV12-4 to TRBJ1-2; D call uncertain. V lost 5 bases, J lost 4 bases, and 8 bases lay in between. The CDR3 extends over 12 amino acids. CDR3 in DNA: TGTGCCAGCAGTCCGTCTATCTATGGCTACACCTTC. This encodes CASSPSIYGYTF.

The rearrangement links TRBV2 to TRBJ1-5, with a weak D call TRBD1 (6 bases). The germline V gene has CDR1 SNHLY and CDR2 FYNNEI. The CDR3 length is 11 residues. V lost 6 bases, J lost 11 bases, and 11 bases lay in between. For the CDR3, the DNA is TGTGCCAGCAGGAGGGGGTTGGCCCAGCATTTT. Its translation: CASRRGLAQHF.

The chain links TRBV2 to TRBJ2-1, with D maybe TRBD1 (6 bases). CDR1 is SNHLY and CDR2 is FYNNEI in the germline V gene. The V end lost 7 bases, the J end lost 6 bases, and 10 bases lay between the germline ends. The CDR3 contains 12 residues. Here the CDR3 reads CASNRATNEQFF. CDR3 DNA: TGTGCCAGCAACAGGGCGACCAATGAGCAGTTCTTC.

This clone showed up just once. The chain links TRBV9 to TRBJ1-4, with D hard to call. Germline V CDR1 and CDR2: SGDLS, YYNGEE. This CDR3 region has 14 residues. V lost 4 bases, J lost 2 bases, and 9 bases lay in between. The CDR3 sequence is CASSPTGTNEKLFF. As DNA, the CDR3 is TGTGCCAGCAGCCCCACGGGGACTAATGAAAAACTGTTTTTT.

The rearrangement uses TRBV27 and TRBJ2-5; 9 positions match TRBD2. The ends lost 5 bases at V and 1 base at J; junction bases unmatched: 11. This CDR3 contains 17 residues. Per germline, CDR1 MNHEY and CDR2 SMNVEV (reference sequence). The CDR3 loop is CASSLTYGSGGQETQYF. The CDR3 DNA sequence: TGTGCCAGCAGTCTCACTTACGGTAGCGGGGGCCAAGAGACCCAGTACTTC.

This clone has just a few counts. The chain has TRBV27 and TRBJ2-2; D perhaps matches TRBD1 (6 bases). The V and J ends lost 6 bases and 9 bases respectively, with 17 bases between them. This CDR3 is built from 14 residues. Germline CDR1 MNHEY, CDR2 SMNVEV (reference sequence). DNA of the CDR3: TGTGCCAGCAGCGCTACAGGGAATCTCAGGGAGCTGTTTTTT. Its translation: CASSATGNLRELFF.

The chain links TRBV7-6 to TRBJ1-4; 9 bases agree with TRBD1. J lost 7 bases, V lost 5 bases, and 5 bases had no gene match. Germline CDR1 reads SGHVS; CDR2 reads FNYEAQ. The CDR3 contains 14 residues. The CDR3: CASSPPGQGEKLFF. The DNA for the CDR3 is TGTGCCAGCAGCCCCCCGGGACAGGGTGAAAAACTGTTTTTT.

V and J are TRBV6-2 or TRBV6-3 and TRBJ2-1, with D unclear. Trimming removed 6 bases from V and 0 bases from J, with 9 bases in between. Germline V gene lookup returns CDR1 MNHEY and CDR2 SVGEGT. The CDR3 is 14 amino acids. The CDR3 DNA is TGTGCCAGCAGCTCCAGAAGCTCCTACAATGAGCAGTTCTTC. Protein product: CASSSRSSYNEQFF.

The chain is built from TRBV10-3 and TRBJ2-5; 9 nucleotides match TRBD1. CDR3 size: 14 residues. Germline V gives CDR1 ENHRY, CDR2 SYGVKD. The junction had 4 bases not matched to a gene; V was cut back by 6 bases and J by 2 bases. The chain's CDR3 is CAIRGQGRQETQYF. The CDR3 nucleotides read TGTGCCATCAGGGGACAGGGTCGACAAGAGACCCAGTACTTC.